Following are 25 T cell receptor beta chains from one sample sequenced in a study of T cells in Graves' hyperthyroidism and ophthalmopathy. It was RNA transcripts that yielded the amplified TCR beta CDR3 regions. An initial round of RT-PCR targeting the TCR CDR3 relied on the HTBI primer set. TCRdb passed the multiplex PCR reads through MiXCR, listing each CDR3 protein once. The top ten hold around 44% of the sample, which has 100,000 to 140,000 distinct CDR3 sequences, about 17% seen once. Sample: blood. The receptors stem from a woman between 50 and 59 years old with Graves' hyperthyroidism.

This clonotype was observed at least ten times. CDR3 DNA sequence: TGTGCCACCAGTGAAAGCGGGAGCGGGCAAAGGAATGAGCAGTTCTTC. This gives the protein CATSESGSGQRNEQFF. The gene calls are TRBV24-1 and TRBJ2-1; 8 bases fit TRBD2. Germline loops: CDR1 KGHDR, CDR2 SFDVKD. The CDR3 extends over 16 amino acids. V was clipped by 4 bases and J by 7 bases; unmatched bases: 11.

The table lists this clonotype with many counts. The V and J genes are TRBV28 and TRBJ2-7, with TRBD1 matching 11 bases. Trimming at V came to 6 bases and at J to 6 bases, leaving 7 bases not matched to a gene. CDR3 length: 14 residues. Germline CDR1 MDHEN, CDR2 SYDVKM. CDR3 sequence reads: CASRGTGGKGEQYF. The CDR3 region has the DNA TGTGCCAGCAGGGGGACAGGGGGTAAGGGCGAGCAGTACTTC.

This clonotype was recorded at least ten times. J is TRBJ1-6 and V is TRBV6-1; 7 nucleotides match TRBD1. J gave up 9 bases and V 5 bases, and 10 bases lay outside the gene matches. Germline loops: CDR1 MNHNS, CDR2 SASEGT. The CDR3 sequence is 15 residues long. The CDR3 sequence: CASSPADRLGSPLHF. The CDR3 bases are TGTGCCAGCAGTCCCGCGGACAGGTTGGGTTCACCCCTCCACTTT.

The chain is built from TRBV20-1 and TRBJ2-1; 10 bases agree with TRBD2. The junction had 13 bases not matched to a gene; V was cut back by 6 bases and J by 8 bases. Germline CDR1 is DFQATT and CDR2 is SNEGSKA (reference sequence). The CDR3 is 15 amino acids. The CDR3 DNA sequence: TGCAGTGCCGGCGGGGAACTAGCGGGAAGCGATGAGCAGTTCTTC. This gives the protein CSAGGELAGSDEQFF.

This clonotype was seen at least ten times. The V call is TRBV27, the J call TRBJ2-3; D uncertain. The germline V gene has CDR1 MNHEY and CDR2 SMNVEV (reference sequence). The CDR3 sequence is 14 residues long. V gave up 5 bases and J gave up 2 bases, with 11 bases separating them. CDR3 protein: CASSPIRSTDTQYF. CDR3 bases: TGTGCCAGCAGTCCCATTCGGTCCACAGATACGCAGTATTTT.

The chain has TRBV2 and TRBJ1-5, with TRBD1 identical over 9 bases. The CDR3 totals 15 residues. CDR1 and CDR2 from the germline V gene are SNHLY and FYNNEI. V lost 5 bases, J lost 6 bases, and 8 bases stayed unmatched. The CDR3 is CASSRTGDVSQPQHF. In DNA, the CDR3 is TGTGCCAGCAGTAGGACAGGGGACGTCAGTCAGCCCCAGCATTTT.

This clonotype was picked up many times. In nucleotides, the CDR3 is TGTGCCAGCTCACCCCGACAGGGGCAGGGGGACTATGGCTACACCTTC. The encoded protein is CASSPRQGQGDYGYTF. The chain combines TRBV18 with TRBJ1-2, with 8 bases matching TRBD1. J was trimmed by 3 bases and V by 3 bases; bases with no gene match: 9. Germline V lookup: CDR1 KGHSH, CDR2 LQKENI. This CDR3 comprises 16 residues.

This clonotype was detected a few times. A much larger clone is a single base away; this may be a read error. This chain links TRBV27 with TRBJ1-4; 7 bases match TRBD1. In germline, CDR1 is MNHEY, CDR2 SMNVEV (reference sequence). Germline trimming cut 6 bases from V and 4 bases from J; bases unmatched to any gene: 5. This CDR3 is 14 amino acids long. DNA of the CDR3: TGTGCCAGCAGCCTAGGACAGGTTAATGAAAAACTGTTTTTT. It translates to CASSLGQVNEKLFF.

This clonotype has ten or more counts. V gene TRBV20-1 combines with J gene TRBJ2-3; the D gene is possibly TRBD1 (8 bases). Germline-derived CDR1 and CDR2 are DFQATT and SNEGSKA (reference sequence). Trimming took off 2 bases at V and 2 bases at J, with 29 bases between the two ends. The CDR3 is 20 amino acids. The CDR3 DNA sequence: TGCAGTGCTAGACCCCTGGGGGGGACAGGTACATGGATAGACACAGATACGCAGTATTTT. Amino acids: CSARPLGGTGTWIDTDTQYF.

This clonotype was counted at least ten times. The chain couples TRBV18 to TRBJ1-1, with unresolved D. CDR3 length: 15 amino acids. Germline lookup yields CDR1 KGHSH and CDR2 LQKENI. The V end was cut by 3 bases, the J end by 1 base, with 12 bases between. CDR3 in amino acids: CASSPSREANTEAFF. For the CDR3, the DNA is TGTGCCAGCTCACCGTCGCGGGAGGCGAACACTGAAGCTTTCTTT.

This clonotype was seen at least ten times. The chain links TRBV27 to TRBJ2-3; D is possibly TRBD2 (6 bases). The germline V gene has CDR1 MNHEY and CDR2 SMNVEV (reference sequence). The length of the CDR3 is 19 residues. V lost 0 bases and J lost 2, with 21 bases in between. In DNA, the CDR3 is TGTGCCAGCAGTTTATCGGGGTTGGGGGACTCCGGAAACACAGATACGCAGTATTTT. This gives the protein CASSLSGLGDSGNTDTQYF.

In this sample, this clonotype turned up many times. The rearrangement links TRBV19 to TRBJ2-3, with TRBD2 identical over 7 bases. The junction had 9 bases not matched to a gene; V was cut back by 0 bases and J by 3 bases. In germline, CDR1 is LNHDA, CDR2 SQIVND (reference sequence). CDR3 length: 17 amino acids. The CDR3 sequence: CASSIDATGGGTDTQYF. CDR3 bases: TGTGCCAGTAGTATAGATGCAACGGGAGGAGGGACAGATACGCAGTATTTT.

The table lists this clonotype with a count of one. This chain links TRBV27 with TRBJ1-2, with a possible D match to TRBD1 (5 bases). In germline, CDR1 is MNHEY, CDR2 SMNVEV (reference sequence). The CDR3 totals 13 residues. The V end was cut by 8 bases, the J end by 4 bases, with 14 bases between. In nucleotides, the CDR3 is TGTGCCAGCTGGGACGGTACCCGCTATGGCTACACCTTC. This encodes CASWDGTRYGYTF.

J is TRBJ2-1 and V is TRBV19; D tentatively fits TRBD1 or TRBD2 (5 bases each). V lost 2 bases, J lost 3 bases, and 11 bases lay in between. From germline, CDR1 is LNHDA and CDR2 SQIVND (reference sequence). CDR3 length: 15 residues. In nucleotides, the CDR3 is TGTGCCAGTAGTATATCCGGGACCGTCTACAATGAGCAGTTCTTC. Translated: CASSISGTVYNEQFF.

The V gene is TRBV6-1, the J gene TRBJ2-2; weak D call: TRBD1 (6 bases). The CDR3 loop spans 15 amino acids. The V end lost 5 bases, the J end lost 6 bases, and 16 bases lay between the germline ends. Germline values: CDR1 MNHNS, CDR2 SASEGT. The DNA for the CDR3 is TGTGCCAGCAGTCGGACAGTAGGTAACGCCGGGGAGCTGTTTTTT. Its translation is CASSRTVGNAGELFF.

This clonotype was counted at least ten times. The CDR3 DNA follows: TGTGCCAGCAGTTACTTCGGGACTAGCAATGAGCAGTTCTTC. It yields the protein CASSYFGTSNEQFF. The chain links TRBV6-2 or TRBV6-3 to TRBJ2-1; 8 bases are a match to TRBD2. The CDR3 sequence is 14 residues long. V lost 1 base and J lost 6; bases outside the gene matches: 2. Germline V gives CDR1 MNHEY, CDR2 SVGEGT.

The rearrangement joins TRBV20-1 to TRBJ1-2; 7 positions match TRBD1. Germline CDR1 reads DFQATT; CDR2 reads SNEGSKA (reference sequence). The CDR3 contains 13 residues. Unmatched junction bases numbered 8, after V lost 1 base and J lost 9 bases. CDR3 DNA: TGCAGTGCTAGAGTTGAGGGGGCCGCAAGCTACACCTTC. This encodes CSARVEGAASYTF.

V and J are TRBV7-2 and TRBJ2-3, with TRBD2 identical over 12 bases. The germline V gene has CDR1 SGHTA and CDR2 FQGNSA. The CDR3 has 20 residues. V shed 2 bases, J shed 0 bases, and the junction held 12 bases outside the gene matches. The CDR3 nucleotides read TGTGCCAGCAGCTTACCCGATCGGACTAGCGGGACCGCTAGCACAGATACGCAGTATTTT. This gives the protein CASSLPDRTSGTASTDTQYF.

The table lists this clonotype with many counts. The rearrangement links TRBV12-3 or TRBV12-4 to TRBJ2-1; no definite D call. Trimming shortened V by 3 bases and J by 6 bases, and 0 bases separated the two germline ends. This CDR3 contains 10 residues. The CDR3 sequence is CASSFNEQFF. The CDR3 DNA follows: TGTGCCAGCAGTTTCAATGAGCAGTTCTTC.

This clonotype showed up just once. The V call is TRBV20-1, the J call TRBJ2-1; 11 bases are a match to TRBD1. Germline assignment: CDR1 DFQATT and CDR2 SNEGSKA (reference sequence). The CDR3 spans 13 residues. Germline trimming cut 4 bases from V and 6 bases from J; bases unmatched to any gene: 2. The DNA for the CDR3 is TGCAGTGCTAAGGGACAGGGGGTCAATGAGCAGTTCTTC. Its translation: CSAKGQGVNEQFF.

This clonotype occurred many times. The chain couples TRBV7-3 to TRBJ1-4; possibly TRBD1 for D (6 bases). The CDR3 is 16 amino acids. Germline V gene data show CDR1 as SGHTA and CDR2 as FQGTGA. Trimming removed 0 bases from V and 7 bases from J, with 15 bases in between. CDR3 sequence (DNA): TGTGCCAGCAGCTTAACGGGACAAGGGAAAGGTGAAAAACTGTTTTTT. It encodes CASSLTGQGKGEKLFF.

This clonotype was observed at least ten times. The chain couples TRBV5-1 to TRBJ2-4, with 9 bases matching TRBD2. V lost 0 bases, J lost 6 bases, and 22 bases stayed unmatched. The CDR3 length is 21 residues. The germline V gene encodes CDR1 SGHRS and CDR2 YFSETQ. The CDR3 region is CASSLGYTGTSGPLDGNIQYF. DNA for the CDR3: TGCGCCAGCAGCTTGGGATATACCGGTACTAGCGGGCCCCTGGACGGAAACATTCAGTACTTC.

This clonotype has only one observation. The chain recombines TRBV7-2 with TRBJ2-3; 7 positions match TRBD2. V gave up 5 bases and J gave up 3 bases; unmatched junction bases: 8. This CDR3 is built from 15 residues. From germline, CDR1 is SGHTA and CDR2 FQGNSA. The CDR3 coding sequence is TGTGCCAGCAGCCAAGTTGTGGGGGGGACAGATACGCAGTATTTT. Its translation: CASSQVVGGTDTQYF.

This clonotype appeared many times. J is TRBJ2-3 and V is TRBV9; D assignment may be TRBD1 or TRBD2 (6 bases each). Per germline, CDR1 SGDLS and CDR2 YYNGEE. The CDR3 runs 14 residues. The V end lost 3 bases, the J end lost 5 bases, and 13 bases lay between the germline ends. The CDR3 DNA follows: TGTGCCAGCAGCGCTCAGGGGCGGGGAGATACGCAGTATTTT. This encodes CASSAQGRGDTQYF.

The table lists this clonotype with many counts. The rearrangement joins TRBV29-1 to TRBJ1-1, with D maybe TRBD1 (6 bases). The CDR3 is 13 residues long. Between the trimmed V and J ends, which lost 7 bases and 1 base, there was a span of 13 bases. CDR1 SQVTM and CDR2 ANQGSEA come from the germline V gene. CDR3 protein: CSAVGTPNTEAFF. The CDR3 DNA is TGCAGCGCCGTGGGGACACCGAACACTGAAGCTTTCTTT.